What follows are 12 T cell receptor beta chains derived from one specimen sequenced in a study of blood T cell repertoires in COVID-19. The assay was immunoSEQ multiplex PCR, and TCRdb's table has in-frame clones only and misses some. This table has over 50,000 clones, about 85% appearing once. The sequenced material came from peripheral blood. These receptors all stem from a man aged 65-85 years with acute or convalescent COVID-19.

CDR3 nucleotides: TGCGCCAGCAGCCTCACCGCTATGTACCAAGAGACCCAGTACTTC. Translated, it gives CASSLTAMYQETQYF. The chain has TRBV5-1 and TRBJ2-5; D gene unclear. Trimming cost V 4 bases and J 0 bases, with 13 bases left between them. The CDR3 has 15 residues. Germline CDR1 SGHRS, CDR2 YFSETQ.

The chain couples TRBV18 to TRBJ2-7; 8 bases match TRBD1. The V and J ends lost 3 bases and 2 bases, in that order; junction bases with no gene match: 3. This CDR3 has 14 amino acids. Germline CDR1 and CDR2: KGHSH and LQKENI. CDR3 nucleotide sequence: TGTGCCAGCTCACCGGGGACAGGTACCTACGAGCAGTACTTC. Translating gives CASSPGTGTYEQYF.

This clone was counted once. The V gene is TRBV28, the J gene TRBJ2-7, with D possibly matching TRBD1 (5 bases). Germline assignment: CDR1 MDHEN and CDR2 SYDVKM. The CDR3 is 14 amino acids. Trimming removed 3 bases from V and 1 base from J, with 10 bases in between. The CDR3 DNA reads as TGTGCCAGCAGTTTGCAGGGTCCATCCTACGAGCAGTACTTC. Its translation is CASSLQGPSYEQYF.

This chain joins TRBV5-1 and TRBJ1-4; D call uncertain. Looked up from germline, CDR1 is SGHRS and CDR2 is YFSETQ. V lost 0 bases and J 5 bases, leaving 8 bases between the germline ends. CDR3 size: 14 residues. DNA of the CDR3: TGCGCCAGCAGCTTGGGACAATGGAATGAAAAACTGTTTTTT. Translated, it gives CASSLGQWNEKLFF. Filled out from reference TRBV5-1 and TRBJ1-4, the complete variable domain reads KAGVTQTPRYLIKTRGQQVTLSCSPISGHRSVSWYQQTPGQGLQFLFEYFSETQRNKGNFPGRFSGRQFSNSRSEMNVSTLELGDSALYLCASSLGQWNEKLFFGSGTQLSVL.

The rearrangement joins TRBV5-1 to TRBJ1-1; 7 bases agree with TRBD1. Trimming cost V 4 bases and J 1 base; bases outside gene matches: 4. This CDR3 is 14 amino acids long. Germline assignment: CDR1 SGHRS and CDR2 YFSETQ. As DNA, the CDR3 is TGCGCCAGCAGCACCGGGACAGCGAACACTGAAGCTTTCTTT. This encodes CASSTGTANTEAFF.

The chain is built from TRBV5-1 and TRBJ2-7; possible D gene TRBD1, 5 bases. Between the trimmed V and J ends, which lost 0 bases and 0 bases, there was a span of 19 bases. The germline CDR1 and CDR2 sequences are SGHRS and YFSETQ. CDR3 length: 18 residues. CDR3 bases: TGCGCCAGCAGCTTGGATTCAGGGCAAAGACTTTTCTCCTACGAGCAGTACTTC. Translated: CASSLDSGQRLFSYEQYF.

The chain joins TRBV2 to TRBJ1-5, with 9 positions matching TRBD1. From germline, CDR1 is SNHLY and CDR2 FYNNEI. The length of the CDR3 is 15 residues. Germline trimming cut 6 bases from V and 1 base from J; bases unmatched to any gene: 4. CDR3 coding DNA: TGTGCCAGCAGCGAACAGGGGGCGAGCAATCAGCCCCAGCATTTT. Translated: CASSEQGASNQPQHF.

The V and J genes are TRBV5-6 and TRBJ2-7; 7 bases line up with TRBD1. The CDR3 is 14 residues long. The germline V gene has CDR1 SGHDT and CDR2 YYEEEE. The V segment lost 4 bases and the J segment 2 bases; nucleotides outside the gene matches: 6. In nucleotides, the CDR3 is TGTGCCAGCAGCCGACAGGGTGGCGCCTACGAGCAGTACTTC. Protein product: CASSRQGGAYEQYF. Full variable domain (missing parts from reference TRBV5-6 and TRBJ2-7): DAGVTQSPTHLIKTRGQQVTLRCSPKSGHDTVSWYQQALGQGPQFIFQYYEEEERQRGNFPDRFSGHQFPNYSSELNVNALLLGDSALYLCASSRQGGAYEQYFGPGTRLTVT.

The J gene is TRBJ2-1, the V gene TRBV10-3, with 11 bases identical to TRBD2. V lost 6 bases and J lost 4; bases outside the gene matches: 8. CDR3 size: 16 residues. The germline gives CDR1 ENHRY, CDR2 SYGVKD. CDR3 bases: TGTGCCATCAGGAGTCCCCTAGCGGGGGGATACAATGAGCAGTTCTTC. Residues: CAIRSPLAGGYNEQFF.

This clone was observed once. The chain uses TRBV2 and TRBJ2-2, with TRBD2 as a possible D gene (5 bases). Germline CDR1 SNHLY, CDR2 FYNNEI. The CDR3 runs to 14 residues. Trimming took 2 bases from V and 10 from J, leaving 14 bases between them. CDR3 amino acids: CASSELTDLEELFF. DNA for the CDR3: TGTGCCAGCAGTGAACTGACGGACTTGGAGGAGCTGTTTTTT.

CDR3 protein: CASSELLAGGGEFF. Here the CDR3 DNA reads TGTGCCAGCAGTGAGCTTCTAGCGGGGGGCGGAGAGTTCTTC. V usage is TRBV6-1 and J usage is TRBJ2-1; the match to TRBD2 covers 11 bases. Trimming removed 3 bases from V and 14 bases from J; junction bases left unmatched: 9. This CDR3 is built from 14 residues. Germline V lookup: CDR1 MNHNS, CDR2 SASEGT.

The chain carries TRBV6-5 and TRBJ1-6; D gene ambiguous. The CDR3 is 15 amino acids. Germline V gene sequence: CDR1 MNHEY, CDR2 SVGAGI. The V gene lost 6 bases and the J gene lost 5 bases, with 14 bases spanning the gap. The CDR3 DNA sequence: TGTGCCAGCAGCCCAGGACTTGGAGATAATTCACCCCTCCACTTT. Protein product: CASSPGLGDNSPLHF.